Listed here are 3 T cell receptor beta chains from one sample, sequenced in a study of blood T cell repertoires in COVID-19. The method was immunoSEQ multiplex PCR; TCRdb's version includes in-frame clones alone and lacks a portion of them. Here the sample spans around 45,000 clones, roughly 79% being singletons. The sequencing sample was made of peripheral blood. The receptor set was obtained from a woman aged 80 or older with acute or convalescent COVID-19.

J is TRBJ1-6 and V is TRBV5-5, with D tentatively TRBD1 (5 bases). Between the trimmed V and J ends, which lost 4 bases and 6 bases, there was a span of 23 bases. CDR3 length equals 18 residues. CDR1 SGHKS and CDR2 YYEKEE come from the germline V gene (reference sequence). This CDR3 reads CASSPRELGGFSNSPLHF. The CDR3 region has the DNA TGTGCCAGCAGCCCTCGGGAGCTTGGGGGTTTCTCTAATTCACCCCTCCACTTT.

This chain joins TRBV3-1 (or the pseudogene TRBV3-2) and TRBJ2-2, with 10 nucleotides matching TRBD2. V lost 0 bases, J lost 4 bases, and 5 bases stayed unmatched. Germline V gene data show CDR1 as LGHDT and CDR2 as YNNKEL (reference sequence). The CDR3 covers 17 residues. The CDR3, as DNA: TGTGCCAGCAGCCAAGAGTCTAGCGGGAGTGTCACCGGGGAGCTGTTTTTT. Encoded protein: CASSQESSGSVTGELFF.

The genes are TRBV3-1 (or the pseudogene TRBV3-2) and TRBJ2-1, with 11 bases aligning to TRBD2. CDR1 is LGHDT, CDR2 YNNKEL, per germline (reference sequence). The CDR3 loop spans 18 amino acids. V dropped 1 base and J dropped 1; count of bases not matched to a gene: 6. Here the CDR3 reads CASSQGPSGRNSYNEQFF. CDR3 DNA: TGTGCCAGCAGCCAAGGGCCTAGCGGGAGGAATTCCTACAATGAGCAGTTCTTC.